This passage covers 12 T cell receptor beta chains from one sample sequenced in a study of T cells in Graves' hyperthyroidism and ophthalmopathy. Template material for amplifying TCR beta CDR3 regions consisted of RNA transcripts. The HTBI primer set was used in a first-round RT-PCR of the TCR CDR3. Each CDR3 protein is one row after TCRdb ran MiXCR on the multiplex PCR reads. The sample contains 490,000 or so distinct CDR3 sequences, about 15% of which appear only once. Sequenced: blood. These receptors were taken from a woman aged 25-40 years with Graves' ophthalmopathy.

This clonotype was found many times. The chain recombines TRBV20-1 with TRBJ1-5, with D unresolved. V shed 5 bases and J shed 6 bases, with 5 bases lying between them. Germline lookup yields CDR1 DFQATT and CDR2 SNEGSKA (reference sequence). CDR3 length equals 10 residues. The chain's CDR3 is CSADRQPQHF. CDR3 nucleotides: TGCAGTGCTGACCGTCAGCCCCAGCATTTT.

This chain joins TRBV4-2 and TRBJ1-4; D unresolved. Trimming shortened V by 0 bases and J by 0 bases, and 17 bases separated the two germline ends. The CDR3 is made up of 19 amino acids. Per the germline V gene, CDR1 is LGHNA and CDR2 is YNFKEQ. CDR3 DNA: TGTGCCAGCAGCCAAGAGAGGATCGGGGTATGGGCAACTAATGAAAAACTGTTTTTT. It translates to CASSQERIGVWATNEKLFF.

The sample holds many counts of this clonotype. The CDR3 bases are TGTGCCATCAACAACCCGGGCGGAGAAGGCACTGAAGCTTTCTTT. This translates into CAINNPGGEGTEAFF. J is TRBJ1-1 and V is TRBV10-3; D not resolved. Deletions cut 7 bases from V and 4 bases from J, with 19 bases between. The germline V gene has CDR1 ENHRY and CDR2 SYGVKD. There are 15 residues in the CDR3.

This clonotype was seen a handful of times. The chain joins TRBV4-2 to TRBJ1-1, with D perhaps TRBD1 (6 bases). The CDR3 consists of 13 residues. V was pared by 3 bases and J by 4 bases, with 9 bases between. Germline assignment: CDR1 LGHNA and CDR2 YNFKEQ. The CDR3 DNA sequence: TGTGCCAGCAGCCACCGGGGGGCCACTGAAGCTTTCTTT. Protein: CASSHRGATEAFF.

This clonotype came up many times. CDR3: CASSPPRLAGYNEQFF. Written as DNA, the CDR3 is TGTGCCAGCTCACCACCTCGACTAGCGGGATACAATGAGCAGTTCTTC. The gene calls are TRBV18 and TRBJ2-1; 11 nucleotides line up with TRBD2. With V trimmed by 0 bases and J by 4 bases, 2 bases remained unmatched. The germline CDR1 and CDR2 sequences are KGHSH and LQKENI. CDR3 length: 16 amino acids.

This clonotype came up many times. The gene calls are TRBV29-1 and TRBJ2-3, with D perhaps matching TRBD1 (6 bases). Germline loops: CDR1 SQVTM, CDR2 ANQGSEA. The CDR3 length is 14 residues. Trimming took off 6 bases at V and 1 base at J, with 14 bases between the two ends. This chain's CDR3 is CSVPRGSGTDTQYF. The CDR3 DNA is TGCAGCGTACCCAGGGGATCCGGCACAGATACGCAGTATTTT.

This sequence joins TRBV3-1 and TRBJ2-2, with 16 nucleotides matching TRBD2. The CDR3 runs 19 residues. The ends lost 1 base at V and 5 bases at J; junction bases unmatched: 7. In germline, CDR1 is LGHDT, CDR2 YNNKEL (reference sequence). The CDR3 spells CASSQGRGLAGGRTGELFF. DNA for the CDR3: TGTGCCAGCAGCCAAGGCCGGGGACTAGCGGGAGGGCGGACCGGGGAGCTGTTTTTT.

Ten or more counts support this clonotype. The rearrangement joins TRBV20-1 to TRBJ2-1; TRBD2 aligns across 9 bases. The V and J ends lost 3 bases and 0 bases, in that order; junction bases with no gene match: 15. The CDR3 is made up of 19 amino acids. Germline loops: CDR1 DFQATT, CDR2 SNEGSKA (reference sequence). Written as DNA, the CDR3 is TGCAGTGCTAGGCCACAACTAGCGGGCAACTACCACTCCTACAATGAGCAGTTCTTC. Protein sequence: CSARPQLAGNYHSYNEQFF.

The gene calls are TRBV10-3 and TRBJ2-2, with D perhaps matching TRBD1 or TRBD2 (5 bases each). V was clipped by 0 bases and J by 2 bases, with 10 bases between them. Looked up from germline, CDR1 is ENHRY and CDR2 is SYGVKD. The CDR3 consists of 16 residues. The chain's CDR3 is CAISESTGRNTGELFF. In DNA, the CDR3 is TGTGCCATCAGTGAGTCGACGGGACGCAACACCGGGGAGCTGTTTTTT.

The table lists this clonotype with many counts. This sequence joins TRBV18 and TRBJ2-1; D possibly corresponds to TRBD1 (5 bases). Trimming pared 6 bases from V and 9 bases from J, leaving 9 bases between. The CDR3 length is 11 residues. The germline CDR1 and CDR2 sequences are KGHSH and LQKENI. CDR3 nucleotide sequence: TGTGCCAGCTCCCCAGACAGTGAGCAGTTCTTC. Translated: CASSPDSEQFF. Drawing the rest from reference TRBV18 and TRBJ2-1, the complete variable domain is NAGVMQNPRHLVRRRGQEARLRCSPMKGHSHVYWYRQLPEEGLKFMVYLQKENIIDESGMPKERFSAEFPKEGPSILRIQQVVRGDSAAYFCASSPDSEQFFGPGTRLTVL.

The genes are TRBV5-1 and TRBJ2-2; 11 bases match TRBD2. CDR3 length: 18 residues. With V trimmed by 1 base and J by 5 bases, 10 bases remained unmatched. CDR1 and CDR2 (germline): SGHRS, YFSETQ. CDR3 sequence: CASSLSPGLAEQTGELFF. The DNA of the CDR3 is TGCGCCAGCAGCTTGTCTCCGGGACTAGCGGAGCAGACCGGGGAGCTGTTTTTT.

This clonotype was found many times. The chain combines TRBV6-2 or TRBV6-3 with TRBJ2-7; 8 bases fit TRBD2. The germline CDR1 and CDR2 sequences are MNHEY and SVGEGT. The CDR3 sequence is 13 residues long. V dropped 6 bases and J dropped 5; count of bases not matched to a gene: 6. CDR3 nucleotide sequence: TGTGCCAGCAGATCGGGGACTAGGAACGAGCAGTACTTC. This encodes CASRSGTRNEQYF.